This entry lists 8 T cell receptor beta chains sequenced from one sample in a study of T cells in Graves' hyperthyroidism and ophthalmopathy. Amplification targeted TCR beta CDR3 regions from RNA transcripts. The study used the HTBI primer set for a first-round RT-PCR of the TCR CDR3. TCRdb ran MiXCR on the multiplex PCR reads and lists one entry per CDR3 protein. This sample carries over 700,000 distinct CDR3 sequences, under 45% of them seen once, and the ten largest clones take more than 25%. Sequenced material: blood. Receptors were obtained from a woman aged 40 to 49 with Graves' hyperthyroidism.

Only a few counts were recorded for this clonotype. The chain employs TRBV29-1 and TRBJ2-3; D call uncertain. The CDR3 runs to 14 residues. With 0 bases removed from V and 7 bases from J, the gap between germline ends came to 14 bases. The germline V gene has CDR1 SQVTM and CDR2 ANQGSEA. Here the CDR3 reads CSVEDRVSRNTQYF. CDR3 DNA: TGCAGCGTTGAAGATCGGGTTTCCCGGAATACGCAGTATTTT.

This clonotype showed up many times. CDR3 protein: CASSGVRSGANEKLFF. CDR3 nucleotide sequence: TGTGCCAGCAGTGGAGTTCGGTCAGGGGCTAATGAAAAACTGTTTTTT. V and J are TRBV2 and TRBJ1-4; the D gene is possibly TRBD1 (6 bases). Deletions cut 4 bases from V and 3 bases from J, with 15 bases between. There are 16 residues in the CDR3. Germline CDR1 reads SNHLY; CDR2 reads FYNNEI.

V usage is TRBV19 and J usage is TRBJ1-4; TRBD1 matches 7 bases. CDR1 LNHDA and CDR2 SQIVND come from the germline V gene (reference sequence). The CDR3 spans 16 residues. Trimming took 3 bases from V and 3 from J; bases not matched to a gene: 7. CDR3 sequence reads: CASSITGTVPNEKLFF. The CDR3 nucleotides are TGTGCCAGTAGTATTACGGGGACAGTACCTAATGAAAAACTGTTTTTT.

This clonotype has a count of ten or more. The chain combines TRBV7-8 with TRBJ1-2; TRBD1 might be the D (6 bases). The germline V gene encodes CDR1 SGHVS and CDR2 FQNEAQ. The germline V and J ends were trimmed by 5 bases and 5 bases, with 21 bases remaining between them. The CDR3 covers 16 residues. CDR3 residues: CASSPVIGGARYGYTF. As DNA, the CDR3 is TGTGCCAGCAGCCCCGTAATTGGGGGCGCGCGATATGGCTACACCTTC.

The gene calls are TRBV16 and TRBJ2-7; 14 nucleotides align to TRBD2. The J call is in doubt because the DNA end fits TRBJ2-1 better. Germline V CDR1 and CDR2: KGHSY, FQNENV. This CDR3 contains 16 residues. The chain's CDR3 is CASSHGTSGRRGEQFF. For the CDR3, the DNA is TGTGCCAGCAGCCACGGGACTAGCGGGAGAAGGGGTGAGCAGTTCTTC.

This clonotype was seen only a few times. One end of the junction fails to match germline, which may point to a read error. The DNA of the CDR3 is TGTGCCAGCAGTAATACGGGAGTTTGTTACTTC. It specifies CASSNTGVCYF. This chain links TRBV6-2 or TRBV6-3 with TRBJ1-2; D remains unclear. The germline gives CDR1 MNHEY, CDR2 SVGEGT. The CDR3 is 11 amino acids.

On this clonotype: It is unclear where the CDR3 begins or ends on the DNA, so no DNA is shown, and the CDR3 is as TCRdb lists it. V and J are TRBV25-1 and TRBJ1-1. CDR1 is MGHDK, CDR2 SYGVNS, per germline. From its first to its last residue, the CDR3 has 20 amino acids. CDR3 protein: CASSEYRNTIYFGEHTEAFF.

The rearrangement uses TRBV9 and TRBJ2-5; D may correspond to TRBD1 or TRBD2 (5 bases each). The V end was cut by 3 bases, the J end by 5 bases, with 14 bases between. Germline values: CDR1 SGDLS, CDR2 YYNGEE. The CDR3 runs to 14 residues. CDR3 protein: CASSAGSGRETQYF. CDR3 nucleotide sequence: TGTGCCAGCAGCGCGGGGTCAGGGCGGGAGACCCAGTACTTC.